A selection of T cell receptor beta chains follows, all from one sample in a study of early T cells in non-severe SARS-CoV-2 infection. TCRdb fed the 5' RACE reads into MiXCR, producing one record per CDR3 protein. The sample records some 32,000 distinct CDR3 sequences, about 3.9% being singletons. The sequenced sample was whole blood. These receptors all stem from an adult who was a healthcare worker with PCR-confirmed SARS-CoV-2 infection or an uninfected control (not recorded which). Each CDR3 is given with its conserved first and last residue. D genes are given only for firm matches. Not every row has a clone size; where given, it reads once, few, many or a size class.

d_gene: TRBD1; v_gene: TRBV5-5; j_gene: TRBJ2-5; abundance: many; CDR3aa: CASSLAGTGAETQYF; CDR3nt: TGTGCCAGCAGCTTGGCCGGGACAGGGGCAGAGACCCAGTACTTC
d_gene: NA; v_gene: TRBV30; j_gene: TRBJ1-1; abundance: many; CDR3aa: CAWSVWGQTEAFF; CDR3nt: TGTGCCTGGAGTGTATGGGGTCAGACCGAAGCTTTCTTT
d_gene: TRBD2; v_gene: TRBV5-6; j_gene: TRBJ2-2; abundance: many; CDR3aa: CASSRPGAGGPTGELFF; CDR3nt: TGTGCCAGCAGCCGCCCAGGAGCGGGAGGACCCACCGGGGAGCTGTTTTTT
d_gene: TRBD2; v_gene: TRBV15; j_gene: TRBJ2-1; abundance: NA; CDR3aa: CATSSGGRKKNEQFF; CDR3nt: TGTGCCACCAGCAGTGGCGGGAGGAAGAAGAATGAGCAGTTCTTC
d_gene: NA; v_gene: TRBV27; j_gene: TRBJ1-2; abundance: many; CDR3aa: CASRLGGQAIGYTF; CDR3nt: TGTGCCAGCAGATTAGGGGGGCAGGCGATTGGCTACACCTTC
d_gene: TRBD1; v_gene: TRBV19; j_gene: TRBJ1-5; abundance: NA; CDR3aa: CASSSAGGGQPQHF; CDR3nt: TGTGCCAGTAGTTCGGCAGGGGGTGGTCAGCCCCAGCATTTT
d_gene: TRBD1; v_gene: TRBV24-1; j_gene: TRBJ2-5; abundance: many; CDR3aa: CATSDPGTGGETQYF; CDR3nt: TGTGCCACCAGTGACCCCGGGACAGGGGGAGAGACCCAGTACTTC
d_gene: NA; v_gene: TRBV29-1; j_gene: TRBJ2-7; abundance: many; CDR3aa: CSALRGTYEQYF; CDR3nt: TGCAGCGCCCTAAGGGGGACGTACGAGCAGTACTTC
d_gene: NA; v_gene: TRBV6-6; j_gene: TRBJ2-7; abundance: many; CDR3aa: CASSYGTAAYEQYF; CDR3nt: TGTGCCAGCAGTTACGGGACGGCAGCCTACGAGCAGTACTTC
d_gene: NA; v_gene: TRBV6-1; j_gene: TRBJ1-2; abundance: many; CDR3aa: CASSEGTGSYGYTF; CDR3nt: TGTGCCAGCAGTGAGGGTACAGGGAGCTATGGCTACACCTTC
d_gene: NA; v_gene: TRBV7-2; j_gene: TRBJ1-1; abundance: many; CDR3aa: CASSLEWHTEAFF; CDR3nt: TGTGCCAGCAGCTTAGAATGGCACACTGAAGCTTTCTTT
d_gene: TRBD1; v_gene: TRBV6-2/TRBV6-3; j_gene: TRBJ2-6; abundance: many; CDR3aa: CASSYRDSGANVLTF; CDR3nt: TGTGCCAGCAGTTACCGGGACAGTGGGGCCAACGTCCTGACTTTC
d_gene: NA; v_gene: TRBV9; j_gene: TRBJ1-4; abundance: many; CDR3aa: CASNQGESGEKLFF; CDR3nt: TGTGCCAGCAACCAAGGGGAGTCTGGAGAAAAACTGTTTTTT
d_gene: TRBD1; v_gene: TRBV27; j_gene: TRBJ1-6; abundance: many; CDR3aa: CASSTGDSYTLHF; CDR3nt: TGTGCCAGCAGTACCGGGGACAGCTATACCCTCCACTTT
d_gene: NA; v_gene: TRBV29-1; j_gene: TRBJ1-5; abundance: many; CDR3aa: CSVESGAPGTPQHF; CDR3nt: TGCAGCGTTGAGTCCGGGGCCCCAGGTACGCCCCAGCATTTT
d_gene: NA; v_gene: TRBV12-3/TRBV12-4; j_gene: TRBJ2-1; abundance: few; CDR3aa: CASSPPVRKGFSPNNNEQFF; CDR3nt: TGTGCCAGCAGTCCACCCGTGCGGAAGGGATTTTCGCCCAATAACAATGAGCAGTTCTTC
d_gene: NA; v_gene: TRBV3-1; j_gene: TRBJ2-7; abundance: NA; CDR3aa: CASSRMGAEYEQYF; CDR3nt: TGTGCCAGCAGCCGGATGGGGGCAGAGTACGAGCAGTACTTC
d_gene: NA; v_gene: TRBV29-1; j_gene: TRBJ1-4; abundance: many; CDR3aa: CCHQGPGNEKLFF; CDR3nt: TGCTGCCATCAGGGCCCGGGGAATGAAAAACTGTTTTTT
d_gene: TRBD2; v_gene: TRBV6-1; j_gene: TRBJ2-6; abundance: many; CDR3aa: CASREAGAWAGANVLTF; CDR3nt: TGTGCCAGCAGAGAAGCGGGAGCCTGGGCTGGGGCCAACGTCCTGACTTTC
d_gene: NA; v_gene: TRBV2; j_gene: TRBJ2-2; abundance: many; CDR3aa: CASSGTDANTGELFF; CDR3nt: TGTGCCAGCAGTGGGACAGATGCGAACACCGGGGAGCTGTTTTTT
d_gene: NA; v_gene: TRBV5-1; j_gene: TRBJ2-3; abundance: many; CDR3aa: CASSWTSTDTQYF; CDR3nt: TGCGCCAGCAGCTGGACCTCCACAGATACGCAGTATTTT
d_gene: NA; v_gene: TRBV19; j_gene: TRBJ2-7; abundance: many; CDR3aa: CASSITDEQYF; CDR3nt: TGTGCCAGTAGTATCACCGACGAGCAGTACTTC
d_gene: NA; v_gene: TRBV7-9; j_gene: TRBJ1-2; abundance: NA; CDR3aa: CASSLLGAYGYTF; CDR3nt: TGTGCCAGCAGCTTATTAGGGGCCTATGGCTACACCTTC
d_gene: NA; v_gene: TRBV25-1; j_gene: TRBJ2-7; abundance: many; CDR3aa: CASIGASSVFPYEQYF; CDR3nt: TGTGCCAGCATCGGGGCTAGCTCAGTTTTCCCCTACGAGCAGTACTTC
d_gene: NA; v_gene: TRBV28; j_gene: TRBJ1-2; abundance: many; CDR3aa: CASRSPGTYGYTF; CDR3nt: TGTGCCAGCAGGTCCCCAGGGACCTATGGCTACACCTTC
d_gene: NA; v_gene: TRBV5-4; j_gene: TRBJ2-7; abundance: many; CDR3aa: CASSLQGRSEQYF; CDR3nt: TGTGCCAGCAGCTTGCAGGGGCGAAGCGAGCAGTACTTC
d_gene: TRBD2; v_gene: TRBV5-6; j_gene: TRBJ2-1; abundance: many; CDR3aa: CASSYPSGRAVNEQFF; CDR3nt: TGTGCCAGCAGCTACCCTAGCGGGAGGGCCGTCAATGAGCAGTTCTTC
d_gene: NA; v_gene: TRBV11-2; j_gene: TRBJ1-2; abundance: many; CDR3aa: CASSFHPEASGYTF; CDR3nt: TGTGCCAGCAGCTTCCACCCAGAAGCGAGTGGCTACACCTTC
d_gene: NA; v_gene: TRBV5-1; j_gene: TRBJ2-3; abundance: many; CDR3aa: CASSVALGGRTDTQYF; CDR3nt: TGCGCCAGCAGCGTCGCCCTAGGCGGGCGCACAGATACGCAGTATTTT
d_gene: TRBD2; v_gene: TRBV6-5; j_gene: TRBJ2-1; abundance: few; CDR3aa: CASSPGLAGGLDNEQFF; CDR3nt: TGTGCCAGCAGCCCGGGACTAGCGGGGGGGCTTGACAATGAGCAGTTCTTC
d_gene: TRBD1; v_gene: TRBV5-6; j_gene: TRBJ1-4; abundance: few; CDR3aa: CASSSPGQGNEKLFF; CDR3nt: TGTGCCAGCAGCAGTCCGGGACAGGGTAATGAAAAACTGTTTTTT
d_gene: NA; v_gene: TRBV29-1; j_gene: TRBJ1-1; abundance: many; CDR3aa: CSVGLASGTEAFF; CDR3nt: TGCAGCGTCGGATTGGCGTCAGGGACTGAAGCTTTCTTT
d_gene: NA; v_gene: TRBV7-9; j_gene: TRBJ2-2; abundance: many; CDR3aa: CASSYGELFF; CDR3nt: TGTGCCAGCAGCTACGGGGAGCTGTTTTTT
d_gene: NA; v_gene: TRBV20-1; j_gene: TRBJ1-5; abundance: many; CDR3aa: CSAFKGDSLNQPQHF; CDR3nt: TGCAGTGCATTCAAGGGTGACAGTCTAAATCAGCCCCAGCATTTT
d_gene: NA; v_gene: TRBV7-6; j_gene: TRBJ1-1; abundance: many; CDR3aa: CASSPSQGLNTEAFF; CDR3nt: TGTGCCAGCAGCCCAAGTCAGGGGCTGAACACTGAAGCTTTCTTT
d_gene: NA; v_gene: TRBV18; j_gene: TRBJ1-2; abundance: many; CDR3aa: CASSPATEYGYTF; CDR3nt: TGTGCCAGCTCACCAGCAACGGAGTATGGCTACACCTTC
d_gene: TRBD1; v_gene: TRBV29-1; j_gene: TRBJ1-2; abundance: many; CDR3aa: CSVAGQGAPYTF; CDR3nt: TGCAGCGTTGCTGGGCAGGGGGCTCCCTACACCTTC
d_gene: NA; v_gene: TRBV4-1; j_gene: TRBJ1-4; abundance: many; CDR3aa: CASSQDRAATNEKLFF; CDR3nt: TGCGCCAGCAGCCAAGATAGGGCTGCAACTAATGAAAAACTGTTTTTT
d_gene: NA; v_gene: TRBV28; j_gene: TRBJ1-6; abundance: few; CDR3aa: CASSSYISPLHF; CDR3nt: TGTGCCAGCAGTTCCTATATTTCACCCCTCCACTTT
d_gene: TRBD1; v_gene: TRBV5-1; j_gene: TRBJ2-3; abundance: few; CDR3aa: CASSLGRGTDTQYF; CDR3nt: TGCGCCAGCAGCTTGGGCAGGGGGACAGATACGCAGTATTTT
d_gene: TRBD2; v_gene: TRBV7-6; j_gene: TRBJ2-1; abundance: many; CDR3aa: CASSLGGFPGLATGNEQFF; CDR3nt: TGTGCCAGCAGCTTAGGTGGGTTTCCGGGACTAGCGACGGGTAATGAGCAGTTCTTC
d_gene: TRBD1; v_gene: TRBV12-3/TRBV12-4; j_gene: TRBJ2-7; abundance: many; CDR3aa: CASSFGQALGDEQYF; CDR3nt: TGTGCCAGCAGCTTCGGACAGGCTTTAGGGGACGAGCAGTACTTC
d_gene: NA; v_gene: TRBV7-9; j_gene: TRBJ1-2; abundance: many; CDR3aa: CASSLFTSGYTF; CDR3nt: TGTGCCAGCAGCTTATTTACGTCCGGCTACACCTTC
d_gene: TRBD2; v_gene: TRBV5-5; j_gene: TRBJ2-7; abundance: many; CDR3aa: CASSWLAVNEQYF; CDR3nt: TGTGCCAGCAGCTGGCTAGCGGTCAACGAGCAGTACTTC
d_gene: TRBD2; v_gene: TRBV3-1; j_gene: TRBJ2-1; abundance: many; CDR3aa: CASSQDLRGGDNEQFF; CDR3nt: TGTGCCAGCAGCCAAGATTTGCGCGGGGGGGATAATGAGCAGTTCTTC
d_gene: NA; v_gene: TRBV9; j_gene: TRBJ2-7; abundance: many; CDR3aa: CASSVALSGPYEQYF; CDR3nt: TGTGCCAGCAGCGTAGCTTTGAGTGGCCCCTACGAGCAGTACTTC
d_gene: NA; v_gene: TRBV18; j_gene: TRBJ1-3; abundance: few; CDR3aa: CASSPLDSGNTIYF; CDR3nt: TGTGCCAGCTCCCCGCTTGATTCTGGAAACACCATATATTTT
d_gene: NA; v_gene: TRBV12-3/TRBV12-4; j_gene: TRBJ2-7; abundance: many; CDR3aa: CASSLPDRKEQYF; CDR3nt: TGTGCCAGCAGTTTACCCGACAGGAAGGAGCAGTACTTC
d_gene: NA; v_gene: TRBV18; j_gene: TRBJ1-3; abundance: many; CDR3aa: CASSPPSGRSGNTIYF; CDR3nt: TGTGCCAGCTCACCACCGTCCGGCCGCTCTGGAAACACCATATATTTT
d_gene: NA; v_gene: TRBV5-1; j_gene: TRBJ2-7; abundance: many; CDR3aa: CASSLGQGEGKYF; CDR3nt: TGCGCCAGCAGCTTGGGGCAGGGCGAGGGAAAGTACTTC
d_gene: TRBD2; v_gene: TRBV20-1; j_gene: TRBJ2-2; abundance: many; CDR3aa: CSARPAGPGELFF; CDR3nt: TGCAGTGCTAGACCAGCGGGGCCCGGGGAGCTGTTTTTT
d_gene: NA; v_gene: TRBV13; j_gene: TRBJ2-4; abundance: NA; CDR3aa: CASSLAETTLAKNIQYF; CDR3nt: TGTGCCAGCAGCTTGGCAGAGACTACTTTAGCCAAAAACATTCAGTACTTC
d_gene: NA; v_gene: TRBV2; j_gene: TRBJ1-2; abundance: many; CDR3aa: CASASSLNYGYTF; CDR3nt: TGTGCCAGCGCGTCGAGTTTGAACTATGGCTACACCTTC
d_gene: TRBD2; v_gene: TRBV20-1; j_gene: TRBJ2-7; abundance: many; CDR3aa: CSARVASGTSYEQYF; CDR3nt: TGCAGTGCTAGAGTGGCTAGCGGGACCTCCTACGAGCAGTACTTC
d_gene: NA; v_gene: TRBV12-3/TRBV12-4; j_gene: TRBJ1-1; abundance: many; CDR3aa: CASTTNTEAFF; CDR3nt: TGTGCCAGCACCACGAACACTGAAGCTTTCTTT
d_gene: NA; v_gene: TRBV19; j_gene: TRBJ1-2; abundance: many; CDR3aa: CASSTPGVFWGYTF; CDR3nt: TGTGCCAGTAGTACACCAGGGGTCTTTTGGGGCTACACCTTC
d_gene: NA; v_gene: TRBV19; j_gene: TRBJ1-3; abundance: NA; CDR3aa: CASRSGSGNTIYF; CDR3nt: TGTGCCAGTAGGTCAGGATCTGGAAACACCATATATTTT